This TCR beta chain was found in a study of cytomegalovirus exposure and HLA in healthy donors. A multiplex PCR was run with 60 Vbeta primers and 13 Jbeta primers. TCRdb's copy holds only in-frame clones and misses some; the assay was immunoSEQ multiplex PCR. The table lists tens of thousands of clones, roughly 63% of them singletons. Only one count was recorded for this clone. The CDR3 extends over 12 amino acids. V was shortened by 0 bases and J by 5 bases, with 4 bases between the two germline ends. Per germline, CDR1 LGHNA and CDR2 YNFKEQ. The material sequenced was PBMCs. The rearrangement uses TRBV4-2 and TRBJ2-5; unclear D gene. The origin of this receptor is a boy aged 5 to 17 in good health and CMV-seropositive. CDR3: CASSQELETQYF. The CDR3 DNA sequence: TGTGCCAGCAGCCAAGAACTGGAGACCCAGTACTTC.